Detailed here is one TCR beta chain. What it binds is unknown. The data were obtained in a study of a mutant IDH1 vaccine in newly diagnosed glioma. Study-level background: Patients received vaccination from 4-6 weeks after radiotherapy alone, or with temozolomide cycles. Most patients had radiochemotherapy with temozolomide before enrollment; others had one alone.

Findings and limits, study-wide: Top peripheral T cell clonotype shifts appeared unrelated to pseudoprogression.

The time point: week 5, during vaccination. Vaccinated patients received 300 ug of mutant IDH1 20-mer peptide per dose, with topical imiquimod. Some clones are missing from TCRdb's copy, which holds only in-frame ones; the method was immunoSEQ multiplex PCR. The table has roughly 39,000 clones, approximately 85% seen once; the top ten hold over 1.5%. CDR1 is SGHTA, CDR2 FQGNSA, per germline. V lost 1 base and J lost 4; bases outside the gene matches: 6. CDR3 length: 16 residues. The chain joins TRBV7-2 to TRBJ2-2, with TRBD2 matching 7 bases. Sequencing used PBMCs, obtained from a glioma patient whose treatment included an IDH1 peptide vaccine. This clonotype originated in a man aged 35 to 55 with glioma. CDR3 loop: CASSLGGGGVTGELFF. The DNA for the CDR3 is TGTGCCAGCAGCTTAGGTGGTGGGGGGGTCACCGGGGAGCTGTTTTTT.